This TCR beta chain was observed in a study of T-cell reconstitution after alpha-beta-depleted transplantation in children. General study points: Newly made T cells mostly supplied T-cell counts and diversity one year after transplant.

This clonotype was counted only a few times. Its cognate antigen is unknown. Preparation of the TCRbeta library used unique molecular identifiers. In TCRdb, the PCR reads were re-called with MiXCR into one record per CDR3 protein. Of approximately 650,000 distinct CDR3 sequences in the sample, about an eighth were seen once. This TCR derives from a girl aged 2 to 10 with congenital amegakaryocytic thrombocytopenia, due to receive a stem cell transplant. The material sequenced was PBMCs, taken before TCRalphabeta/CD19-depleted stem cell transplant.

DNA of the CDR3: TGTGCCAGCAGCTCGCCACTCGGGGGGGCTGGAAACACTGAAGCTTTCTTT. The encoded protein is CASSSPLGGAGNTEAFF. The gene calls are TRBV7-6 and TRBJ1-1, with D maybe TRBD1 (6 bases). Germline assignment: CDR1 SGHVS and CDR2 FNYEAQ. The V gene lost 4 bases and the J gene lost 2 bases, with 20 bases spanning the gap. The CDR3 length is 17 residues.